This entry lists 30 T cell receptor beta chains sequenced from one sample in a study of blood T cell repertoires in COVID-19. Clones were read by immunoSEQ multiplex PCR, and TCRdb kept only the in-frame ones, dropping some. This sample has fewer than 350,000 clones, with around nine tenths found just once. Input material: PBMCs or T cells enriched from blood (not recorded which). These receptors were obtained from a woman in her thirties or forties who had recovered from COVID-19.

V usage is TRBV7-9 and J usage is TRBJ2-3, with D perhaps matching TRBD2 (6 bases). This CDR3 has 15 residues. Germline CDR1 is SEHNR and CDR2 is FQNEAQ (reference sequence). The V gene lost 6 bases and the J gene lost 2 bases, with 15 bases spanning the gap. The CDR3 loop reads CASRSGLASTDTQYF. The CDR3 DNA reads as TGTGCCAGCAGATCGGGGCTAGCGTCCACAGATACGCAGTATTTT.

This rearrangement joins TRBV9 to TRBJ2-2; 7 nucleotides agree with TRBD2. CDR1 and CDR2 (germline): SGDLS, YYNGEE. This CDR3 has 15 residues. Trimming took 3 bases from V and 6 from J; bases not matched to a gene: 8. The CDR3 DNA sequence: TGTGCCAGCAGCGGATACCTAGCGGTGGCCGGGGAGCTGTTTTTT. Amino acid sequence: CASSGYLAVAGELFF.

This clone was detected once. CDR3 DNA: TGTGCCAGCAGCTTCCCTCCGGGGGGCTCCTACGAGCAGTACTTC. Translation gives CASSFPPGGSYEQYF. V is TRBV11-3 and J is TRBJ2-7, with 7 nucleotides matching TRBD2. The CDR3 is 15 residues long. The V segment lost 3 bases and the J segment 0 bases; nucleotides outside the gene matches: 5. CDR1 and CDR2 (germline): SGHNT, YENEEA. Full variable domain (remainder filled in from reference TRBV11-3 and TRBJ2-7): EAGVVQSPRYKIIEKKQPVAFWCNPISGHNTLYWYLQNLGQGPELLIRYENEEAVDDSQLPKDRFSAERLKGVDSTLKIQPAELGDSAVYLCASSFPPGGSYEQYFGPGTRLTVT.

The chain couples TRBV4-3 to TRBJ2-5; possible D gene TRBD2, 6 bases. The CDR3 has 17 residues. Trimming cost V 1 base and J 5 bases, with 20 bases left between them. CDR1 is LGHNA, CDR2 YSLEER, per germline. The CDR3 loop reads CASSQGPLGAGGETQYF. The CDR3 DNA sequence: TGCGCCAGCAGCCAAGGGCCTCTCGGGGCAGGAGGGGAGACCCAGTACTTC.

The chain is built from TRBV30 and TRBJ2-7; 10 bases line up with TRBD1. J gave up 3 bases and V 7 bases, and 9 bases lay outside the gene matches. Germline loops: CDR1 GTSNPN, CDR2 SVGIG (reference sequence). This CDR3 spans 14 amino acids. The CDR3 loop is CAFAPGQGFYEQYF. For the CDR3, the DNA is TGTGCCTTTGCCCCGGGACAGGGGTTCTACGAGCAGTACTTC. The whole variable domain, remainder taken from reference TRBV30 and TRBJ2-7, is SQTIHQWPATLVQPVGSPLSLECTVEGTSNPNLYWYRQAAGRGLQLLFYSVGIGQISSEVPQNLSASRPQDRQFILSSKKLLLSDSGFYLCAFAPGQGFYEQYFGPGTRLTVT.

This chain uses TRBV11-1 with TRBJ2-5; unclear D gene. The CDR3 consists of 13 residues. The germline V and J ends were trimmed by 1 base and 2 bases, with 5 bases remaining between them. CDR1 is SGHAT, CDR2 FQDESV, per germline (reference sequence). Here the CDR3 DNA reads TGTGCCAGCAGCTTAGGCAGGCAAGAGACCCAGTACTTC. This translates into CASSLGRQETQYF. Using reference TRBV11-1 and TRBJ2-5 for the parts outside the CDR3, the full variable domain is EAEVAQSPRYKITEKSQAVAFWCDPISGHATLYWYRQILGQGPELLVQFQDESVVDDSQLPKDRFSAERLKGVDSTLKIQPAELGDSAMYLCASSLGRQETQYFGPGTRLLVL.

This CDR3 reads CASQSVSGGYQETQYF. CDR3 DNA: TGTGCCAGCCAATCCGTTAGCGGAGGGTACCAAGAGACCCAGTACTTC. The chain carries TRBV28 and TRBJ2-5; perhaps TRBD2 as D (6 bases). This CDR3 has 16 residues. The germline CDR1 and CDR2 sequences are MDHEN and SYDVKM. The V gene lost 8 bases and the J gene lost 0 bases, with 19 bases spanning the gap.

The chain has TRBV27 and TRBJ2-1, with TRBD1 matching over 8 bases. CDR3 length: 14 amino acids. Germline trimming cut 4 bases from V and 8 bases from J; bases unmatched to any gene: 7. Germline-derived CDR1 and CDR2 are MNHEY and SMNVEV (reference sequence). In DNA, the CDR3 is TGTGCCAGCAGTTGGCAGGGGGCCGGCGATGAGCAGTTCTTC. Amino acid sequence: CASSWQGAGDEQFF.

The V and J genes are TRBV3-1 (or the pseudogene TRBV3-2) and TRBJ2-4; 8 nucleotides line up with TRBD2. Germline V lookup: CDR1 LGHDT, CDR2 YNNKEL (reference sequence). There are 17 residues in the CDR3. The ends lost 0 bases at V and 0 bases at J; junction bases unmatched: 4. As DNA, the CDR3 is TGTGCCAGCAGCCAAGATTTCGGGGGGGGAGCCAAAAACATTCAGTACTTC. It is translated as CASSQDFGGGAKNIQYF.

The chain recombines TRBV7-9 with TRBJ1-1; 9 bases agree with TRBD1. V lost 5 bases, J lost 8 bases, and 15 bases stayed unmatched. This CDR3 is built from 16 residues. Germline CDR1 SEHNR, CDR2 FQNEAQ (reference sequence). DNA of the CDR3: TGTGCCAGCAGCCCCCGTAGGGACAGGGTGAACATGGAAGCTTTCTTT. As protein: CASSPRRDRVNMEAFF. The variable domain in full, with the rest retrieved from reference TRBV7-9 and TRBJ1-1, is DTGVSQNPRHKITKRGQNVTFRCDPISEHNRLYWYRQTLGQGPEFLTYFQNEAQLEKSRLLSDRFSAERPKGSFSTLEIQRTEQGDSAMYLCASSPRRDRVNMEAFFGQGTRLTVV.

The chain recombines TRBV28 with TRBJ2-3; tentatively, D is TRBD1 (6 bases). The CDR3 totals 16 residues. Germline-derived CDR1 and CDR2 are MDHEN and SYDVKM. The V end was cut by 2 bases, the J end by 6 bases, with 18 bases between. This CDR3 reads CASSLPDRLTGDTQYF. The CDR3 nucleotides read TGTGCCAGCAGTTTACCAGACAGGCTAACGGGGGATACGCAGTATTTT.

This clone has at least ten counts. This chain joins TRBV7-9 and TRBJ2-7; TRBD1 aligns across 7 bases. CDR3 length: 14 residues. The junction had 8 bases not matched to a gene; V was cut back by 3 bases and J by 6 bases. Germline V gives CDR1 SEHNR, CDR2 FQNEAQ (reference sequence). CDR3 in DNA: TGTGCCAGCAGCTTGACAGGGCCTCCTGTCGAGCAGTACTTC. Translating gives CASSLTGPPVEQYF. The full variable domain, completed using reference TRBV7-9 and TRBJ2-7, is DTGVSQNPRHKITKRGQNVTFRCDPISEHNRLYWYRQTLGQGPEFLTYFQNEAQLEKSRLLSDRFSAERPKGSFSTLEIQRTEQGDSAMYLCASSLTGPPVEQYFGPGTRLTVT.

The genes are TRBV4-3 and TRBJ1-2; 7 nucleotides agree with TRBD1. Trimming took 0 bases from V and 6 from J; bases not matched to a gene: 7. Germline V gene lookup returns CDR1 LGHNA and CDR2 YSLEER. The CDR3 is 15 residues long. CDR3 DNA: TGCGCCAGCAGCCAAGATCGGGACAGTACTGATGGCTACACCTTC. It codes for CASSQDRDSTDGYTF.

The V call is TRBV7-2, the J call TRBJ2-1; D possibly corresponds to TRBD2 (8 bases). The CDR3 has 16 amino acids. V was shortened by 6 bases and J by 7 bases, with 22 bases between the two germline ends. The V gene's germline CDR1 is SGHTA and CDR2 FQGNSA. The CDR3 bases are TGTGCCAGCAGACGGGAGGGGACACCCAGGGGGAATGAGCAGTTCTTC. This translates into CASRREGTPRGNEQFF.

This chain connects TRBV28 to TRBJ1-6; D not resolved. The germline CDR1 and CDR2 sequences are MDHEN and SYDVKM. The CDR3 runs 16 residues. The V end lost 7 bases, the J end lost 9 bases, and 22 bases lay between the germline ends. DNA of the CDR3: TGTGCCAGCACCCCGTCAGACCCGGGTTTTACTTCACCCCTCCACTTT. This codes for CASTPSDPGFTSPLHF.

The gene calls are TRBV24-1 and TRBJ2-7, with 8 bases lining up with TRBD2. Germline lookup yields CDR1 KGHDR and CDR2 SFDVKD. V gave up 8 bases and J gave up 2 bases; unmatched junction bases: 19. CDR3 size: 18 residues. For the CDR3, the DNA is TGTGCCACCATATCTGGGGGGTTCACTAGCGGCTATACCTACGAGCAGTACTTC. Amino acid sequence: CATISGGFTSGYTYEQYF.

The chain links TRBV5-1 to TRBJ2-1; 11 bases match TRBD2. V shed 0 bases and J 6 bases; nucleotides not matched to a gene: 5. The CDR3 length is 16 residues. CDR1 and CDR2 from the germline V gene are SGHRS and YFSETQ. The CDR3 DNA reads TGCGCCAGCAGCTTGGTAGCGGGAGGGCCCCGCAATGAGCAGTTCTTC. This gives the protein CASSLVAGGPRNEQFF.

The chain combines TRBV28 with TRBJ1-2; perhaps TRBD1 as D (6 bases). Trimming removed 6 bases from V and 10 bases from J, with 15 bases in between. This CDR3 region has 12 residues. Germline CDR1 reads MDHEN; CDR2 reads SYDVKM. The CDR3: CASSPGRGAYTF. The CDR3 nucleotides are TGTGCCAGCAGCCCGGGCAGGGGAGCCTACACCTTC.

V is TRBV27 and J is TRBJ2-5; TRBD2 is a possible D gene (6 bases). The CDR3 loop spans 13 amino acids. Trimming pared 6 bases from V and 1 base from J, leaving 9 bases between. Germline V gene sequence: CDR1 MNHEY, CDR2 SMNVEV (reference sequence). CDR3 loop: CASSRGTQETQYF. The DNA of the CDR3 is TGTGCCAGCAGCCGGGGGACCCAAGAGACCCAGTACTTC.

The chain couples TRBV6-2 or TRBV6-3 to TRBJ2-5, with D perhaps TRBD2 (6 bases). Germline V lookup: CDR1 MNHEY, CDR2 SVGEGT. The CDR3 is 16 residues long. The V and J ends lost 0 bases and 0 bases respectively, with 11 bases between them. CDR3 nucleotide sequence: TGTGCCAGCAGTTACTCGACTGGGGACTACCAAGAGACCCAGTACTTC. Its translation is CASSYSTGDYQETQYF.

The genes are TRBV2 and TRBJ1-5; D is possibly TRBD1 (5 bases). The CDR3 loop spans 15 amino acids. Germline V CDR1 and CDR2: SNHLY, FYNNEI. V lost 4 bases, J lost 1 base, and 11 bases lay in between. CDR3 coding DNA: TGTGCCAGCAGTGTTGACAGCAGGAGCAATCAGCCCCAGCATTTT. This encodes CASSVDSRSNQPQHF. Complete variable domain (other parts from reference TRBV2 and TRBJ1-5): EPEVTQTPSHQVTQMGQEVILRCVPISNHLYFYWYRQILGQKVEFLVSFYNNEISEKSEIFDDQFSVERPDGSNFTLKIRSTKLEDSAMYFCASSVDSRSNQPQHFGDGTRLSIL.

CDR3: CASSLGQGGEQYF. The CDR3 nucleotides read TGCGCCAGCAGCTTGGGACAGGGAGGCGAGCAGTACTTC. This chain connects TRBV5-1 to TRBJ2-7, with D possibly TRBD1 on 7 matching bases. Germline V gene data show CDR1 as SGHRS and CDR2 as YFSETQ. Trimming left V 0 bases short and J 6 bases short, with 10 bases between. The length of the CDR3 is 13 residues.

This chain joins TRBV11-2 and TRBJ1-1; D not resolved. Between the trimmed V and J ends, which lost 4 bases and 5 bases, there was a span of 5 bases. Germline-derived CDR1 and CDR2 are SGHAT and FQNNGV. The CDR3 has 11 residues. The CDR3 region has the DNA TGTGCCAGCAGCTCGAGGACTGAAGCTTTCTTT. Amino acid sequence: CASSSRTEAFF. Full variable domain (remainder filled in from reference TRBV11-2 and TRBJ1-1): EAGVAQSPRYKIIEKRQSVAFWCNPISGHATLYWYQQILGQGPKLLIQFQNNGVVDDSQLPKDRFSAERLKGVDSTLKIQPAKLEDSAVYLCASSSRTEAFFGQGTRLTVV.

V gene TRBV29-1 combines with J gene TRBJ2-7; D is ambiguous. V was trimmed by 5 bases and J by 3 bases, leaving 8 bases between them. The CDR3 consists of 11 residues. CDR1 and CDR2 (germline): SQVTM, ANQGSEA. DNA for the CDR3: TGCAGCGTTTACATCGACTACGAGCAGTACTTC. As protein: CSVYIDYEQYF.

The chain uses TRBV11-2 and TRBJ2-7; D gene uncertain. Germline loops: CDR1 SGHAT, CDR2 FQNNGV. Trimming shortened V by 1 base and J by 6 bases, and 7 bases separated the two germline ends. This CDR3 spans 12 amino acids. DNA for the CDR3: TGTGCCAGCAGCTTAGCAAACTCCGAGCAGTACTTC. It yields the protein CASSLANSEQYF.

This clone was found once. V gene TRBV5-1 combines with J gene TRBJ2-1, with D tentatively TRBD1 (6 bases). Germline V CDR1 and CDR2: SGHRS, YFSETQ. CDR3 size: 13 residues. Trimming took off 0 bases at V and 8 bases at J, with 9 bases between the two ends. In nucleotides, the CDR3 is TGCGCCAGCAGCTTGGCCAGGGGCGATGAGCAGTTCTTC. It yields the protein CASSLARGDEQFF.

This clone occurred once. The chain uses TRBV28 and TRBJ2-3, with 11 nucleotides matching TRBD2. This CDR3 is 16 amino acids long. V shed 5 bases, J shed 3 bases, and the junction held 7 bases outside the gene matches. Germline V lookup: CDR1 MDHEN, CDR2 SYDVKM. Here the CDR3 DNA reads TGTGCCAGCAGTCACCAACTAGCGGGAGAAACAGATACGCAGTATTTT. It yields the protein CASSHQLAGETDTQYF.

The chain links TRBV6-2 or TRBV6-3 to TRBJ2-2; TRBD1 agrees at 9 bases. The CDR3 runs to 20 residues. Germline trimming cut 2 bases from V and 7 bases from J; bases unmatched to any gene: 20. Germline CDR1 and CDR2: MNHEY and SVGEGT. CDR3 DNA sequence: TGTGCCAGCAGTTACCCCTCGGGACAGGGAAGCAGGGGGTCGAACGGGGAGCTGTTTTTT. Its translation is CASSYPSGQGSRGSNGELFF.

The chain links TRBV9 to TRBJ2-1; 13 nucleotides agree with TRBD2. V dropped 2 bases and J dropped 8; count of bases not matched to a gene: 10. The CDR3 totals 17 residues. Germline V gene sequence: CDR1 SGDLS, CDR2 YYNGEE. The CDR3 DNA sequence: TGTGCCAGCAGCGTTTCCGGGACTAGCGGGACTTTAGATGAGCAGTTCTTC. This codes for CASSVSGTSGTLDEQFF.

V gene TRBV9 combines with J gene TRBJ2-7; perhaps TRBD2 as D (5 bases). The V end was cut by 0 bases, the J end by 6 bases, with 13 bases between. The CDR3 spans 14 residues. Germline lookup yields CDR1 SGDLS and CDR2 YYNGEE. CDR3 DNA: TGTGCCAGCAGCGTAGCGGGGAGAGGCTCCGAGCAGTACTTC. Its protein product is CASSVAGRGSEQYF.